This is a list of T cell receptor beta chains from one sample in a study of early T cells in non-severe SARS-CoV-2 infection. In TCRdb, the 5' RACE reads were re-called with MiXCR into one record per CDR3 protein. In the table there are tens of thousands of distinct CDR3 sequences, 12% of which are singletons. The sample was whole blood. The receptors derive from an adult who was a healthcare worker with PCR-confirmed SARS-CoV-2 infection or an uninfected control (not recorded which). Each CDR3 is given with its conserved first and last residue. A D gene is named only where the DNA matches it firmly. Clone size is shown for a subset of rows, as once, few, many or a class of expanded clone.

cdr3_nt,cdr3_aa,clone_size,j_call,d_call,cdr3_length,v_call
TGTGCCAGCTCGGTGACAGAGAACACCGGGGAGCTGTTTTTT,CASSVTENTGELFF,.,TRBJ2-2,.,14,TRBV18
TGTGCCAGCAGTGCGGGTCCTAGGGGACTAGCGGGAGCGGGAGATACGCAGTATTTT,CASSAGPRGLAGAGDTQYF,few,TRBJ2-3,TRBD2,19,TRBV25-1
TGTGCCAGCAGGCCCCACTTACAGGGGGCGAATGAAAAACTGTTTTTT,CASRPHLQGANEKLFF,many,TRBJ1-4,TRBD1,16,TRBV27
TGCGCCAGCAGCTTGCAGGAGGGATATGGCTACACCTTC,CASSLQEGYGYTF,few,TRBJ1-2,.,13,TRBV5-1
TGTGCCAGCAGCTTGACAGGGGATCAGCCCCAGCATTTT,CASSLTGDQPQHF,many,TRBJ1-5,TRBD1,13,TRBV7-2
TGTGCCAGCTCACCTTTGGACAGGGGCTCCTCACCCTACAATGAGCAGTTCTTC,CASSPLDRGSSPYNEQFF,.,TRBJ2-1,TRBD1,18,TRBV18
TGTGCCAGCAGCTTGGGACAGGGAAACACCATATATTTT,CASSLGQGNTIYF,.,TRBJ1-3,TRBD1,13,TRBV7-8
TGCAGTGCTGGAAGAGGGGGCTACAGCAATCAGCCCCAGCATTTT,CSAGRGGYSNQPQHF,many,TRBJ1-5,TRBD1,15,TRBV20-1
TGCAGTGCTAGAAAAGGGCAGGAAGAAAAACTGTTTTTT,CSARKGQEEKLFF,few,TRBJ1-4,.,13,TRBV20-1
TGTGCCAGCTCACGTAGCACGAACACCGGGGAGCTGTTTTTT,CASSRSTNTGELFF,.,TRBJ2-2,.,14,TRBV18
TGTGCCAGCAGCCTGGGACTAGCGGGAGGAAGGACCTACGAGCAGTACTTC,CASSLGLAGGRTYEQYF,many,TRBJ2-7,TRBD2,17,TRBV5-4
TGTGCCAGCAGCCCCTACCGGGACGGGTACGAGCAGTACTTC,CASSPYRDGYEQYF,many,TRBJ2-7,.,14,TRBV16
TGCAGTGCGACCTCCGGGACAGGGGGGCCCGGGACCCAGTACTTC,CSATSGTGGPGTQYF,few,TRBJ2-5,TRBD1,15,TRBV20-1
TGTGCCAGCAGCGGGGGGATAGGAGGCGAAAAACTGTTTTTT,CASSGGIGGEKLFF,few,TRBJ1-4,.,14,TRBV7-6
TGTGCCAGCACCCCGCCAGGCACAGATACGCAGTATTTT,CASTPPGTDTQYF,.,TRBJ2-3,.,13,TRBV4-2
TGTGCCAGCAGTGAACAGGGGGCTGATGAAGCTTTCTTT,CASSEQGADEAFF,many,TRBJ1-1,TRBD1,13,TRBV2
TGTGCCAGCACCCCACGCGGGTCTAGCGGGGGCAGCACAGATACGCAGTATTTT,CASTPRGSSGGSTDTQYF,few,TRBJ2-3,TRBD2,18,TRBV7-3
TGTGCCAGCAGCTCGATAGCGGGAGGTTCTTACAATGAGCAGTTCTTC,CASSSIAGGSYNEQFF,.,TRBJ2-1,TRBD2,16,TRBV5-4
TGCGCCAGCAGGCAAAGCGCCGGGACAGGGGAGCGGAACACTGAAGCTTTCTTT,CASRQSAGTGERNTEAFF,few,TRBJ1-1,TRBD1,18,TRBV5-1